This T cell receptor beta chain was observed in a study of neurological immune-mediated disorders. Study-wide findings and caveats: None of the features examined (clinical or MRI) was associated with the multiple sclerosis repertoire cluster.

From the 5' RACE reads, TCRdb called clonotypes with MiXCR, one entry per CDR3 protein. The repertoire holds tens of thousands of distinct CDR3 sequences, with around 3.6% as singletons. On this clonotype itself: As yet, its antigen is unknown.

J lost 2 bases, V lost 1 base, and 2 bases had no gene match. CDR1 and CDR2 (germline): LGHNA, YSLEER. The CDR3 has 14 residues. The sequenced sample was PBMCs. This sequence originates from a woman between 45 and 60 years old with multiple sclerosis. The chain has TRBV4-3 and TRBJ2-7; the match to TRBD2 covers 7 bases. The CDR3, as DNA: TGCGCCAGCAGCCAAGGGGGGAGGGCCTACGAGCAGTACTTC. Residues: CASSQGGRAYEQYF.